This T cell receptor (beta chain) is drawn from a study of CD8 T cells in ankylosing spondylitis. General study findings and limits: Before this, some motif variants had been reported in reactive arthritis synovial fluid and blood. The authors reported significant enrichment of disease-linked clones in matched ankylosing spondylitis synovial fluid. Within ankylosing spondylitis blood, a TCR beta motif made up of fewer than ten highly homologous variants appeared to be characteristic. Within peripheral blood, clones linked to disease were CD8+ and relatively rare.

Only a few counts were recorded for this clonotype. Its matching antigen is unknown. The CDR3 is made up of 12 amino acids. V was trimmed by 7 bases and J by 0 bases, leaving 8 bases between them. The germline V gene has CDR1 SQVTM and CDR2 ANQGSEA. It was by quantitative 5'-RACE with molecular barcodes that TCR beta libraries were made. TCRdb redid the calling of the 5' RACE reads with MiXCR, one entry per CDR3 protein. The profile covers over 700,000 distinct CDR3 sequences, with 15% to 20% appearing a single time and roughly a fifth taken by the ten largest. The receptor's source is a male donor with ankylosing spondylitis. The sample taken for sequencing was blood, either unsorted or a sorted T cell fraction (not recorded which). The rearrangement joins TRBV29-1 to TRBJ2-3, with D uncertain. The CDR3 region has the DNA TGCAGCGGGCGCTGGAGCACAGATACGCAGTATTTT. Protein: CSGRWSTDTQYF.